The following is a T cell receptor beta chain sequence with its context. In germline, CDR1 is SGHRS, CDR2 YFSETQ. J lost 6 bases, V lost 0 bases, and 6 bases had no gene match. The CDR3 is 16 amino acids. The table came from immunoSEQ multiplex PCR; TCRdb's copy has only in-frame clones and leaves some out. Of some 87,000 clones in the sample, around 97% were seen once. The source of the sample is a study of technical replicates of blood from a handful of donors. This clonotype originated in a human donor in good health. The source material was T cells isolated from PBMCs. This rearrangement joins TRBV5-1 to TRBJ2-1; 10 bases are a match to TRBD2. CDR3 residues: CASSLVLAGGFNEQFF. CDR3 DNA: TGCGCCAGCAGCTTGGTATTAGCGGGAGGTTTCAATGAGCAGTTCTTC. Full variable domain (remainder filled in from reference TRBV5-1 and TRBJ2-1): KAGVTQTPRYLIKTRGQQVTLSCSPISGHRSVSWYQQTPGQGLQFLFEYFSETQRNKGNFPGRFSGRQFSNSRSEMNVSTLELGDSALYLCASSLVLAGGFNEQFFGPGTRLTVL.